The present TCR beta chain was sequenced within a study of blood T cell repertoires in COVID-19. Overall study: Samples representing acute and convalescent COVID-19 were sourced from the United States, Italy and Spain. PBMCs, B-cell-depleted T cells, or T cells were the source of the cDNA or gDNA that made up the material.

Trimming pared 8 bases from V and 5 bases from J, leaving 19 bases between. Per germline, CDR1 MNHEY and CDR2 SMNVEV (reference sequence). The CDR3 is 15 amino acids. As processed by the authors: Amplification of reference gene primers was used by the study to estimate nucleated cell counts. Using immunoSEQ multiplex PCR, the repertoire was profiled, and TCRdb retains in-frame clones only, with some absent. V, J and clone size are those of that table, while D and trimming were read from the DNA. The sample records under 200,000 clones, approximately 86% being singletons. The chain couples TRBV27 to TRBJ1-5; a weak D match, TRBD1 (6 bases). The receptor comes from a man between 65 and 80 years old with acute or convalescent COVID-19. Sequencing used peripheral blood. The CDR3 here is CASARDREGDQPQHF. In nucleotides, the CDR3 is TGTGCCAGCGCCCGCGACCGGGAGGGGGATCAGCCCCAGCATTTT.